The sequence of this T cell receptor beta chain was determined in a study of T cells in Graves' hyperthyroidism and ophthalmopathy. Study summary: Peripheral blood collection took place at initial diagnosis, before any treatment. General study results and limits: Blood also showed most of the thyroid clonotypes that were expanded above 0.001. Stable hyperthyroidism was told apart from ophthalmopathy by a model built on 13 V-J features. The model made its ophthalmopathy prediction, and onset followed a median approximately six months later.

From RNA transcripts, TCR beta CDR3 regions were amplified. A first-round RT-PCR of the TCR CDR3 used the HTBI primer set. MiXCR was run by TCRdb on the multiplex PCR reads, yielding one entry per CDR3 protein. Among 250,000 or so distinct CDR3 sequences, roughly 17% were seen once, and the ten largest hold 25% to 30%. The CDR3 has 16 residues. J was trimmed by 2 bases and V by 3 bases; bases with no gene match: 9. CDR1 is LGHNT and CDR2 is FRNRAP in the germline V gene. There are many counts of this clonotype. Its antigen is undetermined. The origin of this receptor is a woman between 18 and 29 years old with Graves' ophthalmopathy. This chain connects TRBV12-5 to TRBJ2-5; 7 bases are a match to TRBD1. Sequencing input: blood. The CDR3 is CASGLQLGQQQETQYF. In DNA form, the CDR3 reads TGTGCTAGTGGTTTACAACTGGGACAGCAACAAGAGACCCAGTACTTC. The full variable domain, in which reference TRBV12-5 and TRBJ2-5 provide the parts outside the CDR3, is DARVTQTPRHKVTEMGQEVTMRCQPILGHNTVFWYRQTMMQGLELLAYFRNRAPLDDSGMPKDRFSAEMPDATLATLKIQPSEPRDSAVYFCASGLQLGQQQETQYFGPGTRLLVL.